This entry is about one TCR beta chain. The CDR3 runs 21 residues. In germline, CDR1 is LNHDA, CDR2 SQIVND (reference sequence). J was trimmed by 8 bases and V by 0 bases; bases with no gene match: 22. The source of the sample is a study of PD-1 and CTLA-4 blockade in melanoma. Assay: immunoSEQ multiplex PCR; the TCRdb copy retains only in-frame clones and omits some. The data hold approximately 33,000 clones, with approximately 90% observed a single time. V and J are TRBV19 and TRBJ2-2; 9 nucleotides match TRBD2. The TCR was taken from a human donor with melanoma. The sequences come from CD8+ T cells from peripheral blood, collected from a patient given anti-PD-1 treatment. The CDR3 bases are TGTGCCAGTAGTATAGATCTACTCCCCCGACTAGCGGACTCCTCAACGGGGGAGCTGTTTTTT. It is translated as CASSIDLLPRLADSSTGELFF.